These T cell receptor beta chains were read from a single sample in a study of T cell clonotyping in hematopoietic cell transplantation. Sequencing was performed with immunoSEQ multiplex PCR; in TCRdb, only in-frame clones are kept and a portion is missing. The table includes more than 55,000 clones, around 94% detected once. Sample: peripheral blood mononuclear cells. Every receptor here comes from a man in his fifties in good health. Some clones in this sample may be carry-over from other donors' samples. CDR3s include the opening cysteine and the closing phenylalanine or tryptophan. The D gene is left open where the match is weak. Expanded clones are given a class, and other clones once, few, many or no size at all.

clone_size	d_call	j_call	v_call	cdr3_nt	cdr3_aa
.	.	TRBJ1-1	TRBV9	TGTGCCAGCAGCGTAGCCCAGGGAATGAACACTGAAGCTTTCTTT	CASSVAQGMNTEAFF
.	TRBD2	TRBJ2-7	TRBV7-3	TGTGCCAGCAGCTTAGGACTAGCGGGAAGCGAGCAGTACTTC	CASSLGLAGSEQYF
.	.	TRBJ1-1	TRBV7-2	TGTGCCAGCAGCTCTAGACAGGCGGCCACTGAAGCTTTCTTT	CASSSRQAATEAFF
.	TRBD2	TRBJ2-1	TRBV30	TGTGCCTGGGCCCGGGGGGTGGGCAATGAGCAGTTCTTC	CAWARGVGNEQFF
.	.	TRBJ1-2	TRBV25-1	TGTGCCAGCACTGAAGGGGGGACGTTTGGCTACACCTTC	CASTEGGTFGYTF
.	TRBD1	TRBJ2-7	TRBV6-6	TGTGCCAGCAGACCCGACGGGACAGGGGGGACCTACGAGCAGTACTTC	CASRPDGTGGTYEQYF
once	.	TRBJ2-3	TRBV7-2	TGTGCCAGCAGCTCTTTTGGCACAGATACGCAGTATTTT	CASSSFGTDTQYF
.	.	TRBJ1-5	TRBV9	TGTGCCAGCAGCGCGTCCGTACAGTTCCGGGTTCCAAATCAGCCCCAGCATTTT	CASSASVQFRVPNQPQHF
.	TRBD1	TRBJ2-7	TRBV6-5	TGTGCCAGCAGTTACTCGTGGACAGGGCTCTACGAGCAGTACTTC	CASSYSWTGLYEQYF
once	.	TRBJ1-5	TRBV6-5	TGTGCCAGCAGACGGGACGGGAATCAGCCCCAGCATTTT	CASRRDGNQPQHF
.	TRBD2	TRBJ2-7	TRBV5-4	TGTGCCAGCAGCTTGGTCGGCGGGGGGATTCGCGAGCAGTACTTC	CASSLVGGGIREQYF